These 5 T cell receptor beta chains came from one sample sequenced in a study of blood T cell repertoires in COVID-19. Repertoires were generated with immunoSEQ multiplex PCR, while TCRdb's copy carries only in-frame clones and drops some. The sample lists over 450,000 clones, roughly 89% seen once, with roughly 0.84% in the top ten. The sequenced material came from peripheral blood. These receptors all come from a man aged 18 to 35 with COVID-19, enrolled during active disease.

The rearrangement joins TRBV9 to TRBJ2-1; D perhaps matches TRBD2 (5 bases). Germline CDR1 SGDLS, CDR2 YYNGEE. Trimming cost V 0 bases and J 0 bases, with 10 bases left between them. This CDR3 has 16 residues. CDR3 in amino acids: CASSVVARSSYNEQFF. Here the CDR3 DNA reads TGTGCCAGCAGCGTAGTAGCGAGGAGCTCCTACAATGAGCAGTTCTTC.

The V and J genes are TRBV3-1 (or the pseudogene TRBV3-2) and TRBJ1-1, with 12 positions matching TRBD1. The V gene end was trimmed by 0 bases and the J gene end by 11 bases; junction bases not matched to a gene: 10. The CDR3 is made up of 16 amino acids. Germline V CDR1 and CDR2: LGHDT, YNNKEL (reference sequence). CDR3 DNA: TGTGCCAGCAGCCAAGAATTACCGGGACAGGGGGCCTTGGCTTTCTTT. Protein: CASSQELPGQGALAFF.

This chain connects TRBV3-1 (or the pseudogene TRBV3-2) to TRBJ1-2, with D possibly matching TRBD1 (6 bases). The V and J ends lost 5 bases and 2 bases respectively, with 12 bases between them. The CDR3 length is 14 residues. Germline V gene data show CDR1 as LGHDT and CDR2 as YNNKEL (reference sequence). CDR3 nucleotides: TGTGCCAGCAGCTCCCGGGACATGAACTATGGCTACACCTTC. The encoded protein is CASSSRDMNYGYTF.

The rearrangement links TRBV3-1 (or the pseudogene TRBV3-2) to TRBJ1-2; D is unclear. The V gene lost 3 bases and the J gene lost 4 bases, with 12 bases spanning the gap. CDR3 length: 14 amino acids. Germline loops: CDR1 LGHDT, CDR2 YNNKEL (reference sequence). The CDR3 region is CASSQWADAYGYTF. The CDR3, as DNA: TGTGCCAGCAGCCAGTGGGCAGACGCCTATGGCTACACCTTC.

The rearrangement links TRBV6-1 to TRBJ1-2; D is perhaps TRBD1 (5 bases). CDR1 MNHNS and CDR2 SASEGT come from the germline V gene. This CDR3 contains 16 residues. V lost 3 bases, J lost 0 bases, and 14 bases lay in between. The CDR3 sequence: CASSDGAYLANYGYTF. The CDR3 DNA sequence: TGTGCCAGCAGTGATGGGGCTTACTTAGCTAACTATGGCTACACCTTC.